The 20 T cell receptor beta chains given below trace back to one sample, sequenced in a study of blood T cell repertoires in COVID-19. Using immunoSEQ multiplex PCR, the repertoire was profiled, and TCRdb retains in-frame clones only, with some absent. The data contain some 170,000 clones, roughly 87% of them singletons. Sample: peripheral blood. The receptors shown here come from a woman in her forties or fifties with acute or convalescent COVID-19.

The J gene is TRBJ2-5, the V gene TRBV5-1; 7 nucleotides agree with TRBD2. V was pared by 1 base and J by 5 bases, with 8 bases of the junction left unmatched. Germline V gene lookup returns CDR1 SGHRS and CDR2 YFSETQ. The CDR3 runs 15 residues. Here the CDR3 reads CASSLLAVGGETQYF. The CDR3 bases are TGCGCCAGCAGCTTGCTAGCGGTTGGGGGGGAGACCCAGTACTTC. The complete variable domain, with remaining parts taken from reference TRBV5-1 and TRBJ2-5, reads KAGVTQTPRYLIKTRGQQVTLSCSPISGHRSVSWYQQTPGQGLQFLFEYFSETQRNKGNFPGRFSGRQFSNSRSEMNVSTLELGDSALYLCASSLLAVGGETQYFGPGTRLLVL.

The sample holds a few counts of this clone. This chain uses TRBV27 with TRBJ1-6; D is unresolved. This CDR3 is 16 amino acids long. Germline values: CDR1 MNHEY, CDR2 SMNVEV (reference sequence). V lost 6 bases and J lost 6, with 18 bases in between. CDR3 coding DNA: TGTGCCAGCAGGGGATTGGGAGGCCTTTTTAATTCACCCCTCCACTTT. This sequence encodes CASRGLGGLFNSPLHF.

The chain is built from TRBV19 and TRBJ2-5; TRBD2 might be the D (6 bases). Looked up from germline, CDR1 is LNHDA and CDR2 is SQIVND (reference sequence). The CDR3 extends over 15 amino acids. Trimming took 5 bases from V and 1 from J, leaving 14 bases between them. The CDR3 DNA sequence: TGTGCCAGTAGTCCAACACCGGGACTCCAAGAGACCCAGTACTTC. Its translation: CASSPTPGLQETQYF.

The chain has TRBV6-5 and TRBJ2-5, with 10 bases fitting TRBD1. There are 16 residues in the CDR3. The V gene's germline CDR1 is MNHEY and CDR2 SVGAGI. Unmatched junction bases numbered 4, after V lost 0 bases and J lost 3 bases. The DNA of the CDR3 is TGTGCCAGCAGTTACTCGAGGGGGACAGGGGAAGAGACCCAGTACTTC. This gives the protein CASSYSRGTGEETQYF.

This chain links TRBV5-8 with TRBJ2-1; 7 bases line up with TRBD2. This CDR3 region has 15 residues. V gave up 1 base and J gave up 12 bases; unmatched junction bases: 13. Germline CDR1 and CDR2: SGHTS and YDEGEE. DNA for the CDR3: TGTGCCAGCAGCTTGCGTAAGGCTAGCGGATTTGGGCAGTTCTTC. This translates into CASSLRKASGFGQFF.

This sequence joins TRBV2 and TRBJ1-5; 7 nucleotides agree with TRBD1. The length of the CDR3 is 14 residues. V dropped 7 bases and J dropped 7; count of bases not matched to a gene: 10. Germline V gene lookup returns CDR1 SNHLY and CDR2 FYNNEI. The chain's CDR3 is CASTYTGDGQPQHF. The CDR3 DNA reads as TGTGCCAGCACTTATACAGGGGATGGGCAGCCCCAGCATTTT.

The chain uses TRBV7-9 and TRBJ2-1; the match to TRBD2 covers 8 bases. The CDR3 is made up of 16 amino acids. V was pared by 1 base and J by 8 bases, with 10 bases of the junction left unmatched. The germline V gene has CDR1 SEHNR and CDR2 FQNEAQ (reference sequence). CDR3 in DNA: TGTGCCAGCAGCTTAGGGTTAAGCGGGAGTAGTGATGAGCAGTTCTTC. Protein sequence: CASSLGLSGSSDEQFF. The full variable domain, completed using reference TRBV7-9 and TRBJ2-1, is DTGVSQNPRHKITKRGQNVTFRCDPISEHNRLYWYRQTLGQGPEFLTYFQNEAQLEKSRLLSDRFSAERPKGSFSTLEIQRTEQGDSAMYLCASSLGLSGSSDEQFFGPGTRLTVL.

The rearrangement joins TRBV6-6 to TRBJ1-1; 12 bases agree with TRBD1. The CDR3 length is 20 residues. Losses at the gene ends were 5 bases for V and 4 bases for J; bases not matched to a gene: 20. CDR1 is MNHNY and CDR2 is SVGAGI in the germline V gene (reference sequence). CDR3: CASSRLGFRDRGRGGTEAFF. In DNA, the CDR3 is TGTGCCAGCAGTCGCCTAGGTTTCCGGGACAGGGGGCGCGGGGGCACTGAAGCTTTCTTT.

CDR3 sequence: CASGEGPSPLHF. In nucleotides, the CDR3 is TGTGCCAGCGGGGAGGGACCCTCACCCCTCCACTTT. The genes are TRBV6-5 and TRBJ1-6; weak D call: TRBD1 (5 bases). Looked up from germline, CDR1 is MNHEY and CDR2 is SVGAGI. V was shortened by 8 bases and J by 10 bases, with 12 bases between the two germline ends. The length of the CDR3 is 12 residues.

The CDR3 reads CATRAGSGNTIYF. CDR3 DNA sequence: TGTGCCACCAGGGCGGGCTCTGGAAACACCATATATTTT. This rearrangement joins TRBV12-3 or TRBV12-4 to TRBJ1-3, with D possibly TRBD1 on 5 matching bases. Trimming cost V 10 bases and J 0 bases, with 10 bases left between them. The CDR3 sequence is 13 residues long.

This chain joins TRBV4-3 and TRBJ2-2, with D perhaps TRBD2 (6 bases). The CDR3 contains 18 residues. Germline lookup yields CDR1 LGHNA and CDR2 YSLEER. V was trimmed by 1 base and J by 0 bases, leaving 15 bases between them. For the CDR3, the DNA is TGCGCCAGCAGCCAAGGACCTCATGGGGGGTCGAACACCGGGGAGCTGTTTTTT. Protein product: CASSQGPHGGSNTGELFF.

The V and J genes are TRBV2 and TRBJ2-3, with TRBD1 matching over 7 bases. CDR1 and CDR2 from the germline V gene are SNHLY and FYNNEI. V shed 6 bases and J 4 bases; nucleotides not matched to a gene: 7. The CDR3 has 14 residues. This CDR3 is CASRLTGRADTQYF. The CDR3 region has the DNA TGTGCCAGCAGATTGACAGGGCGCGCAGATACGCAGTATTTT.

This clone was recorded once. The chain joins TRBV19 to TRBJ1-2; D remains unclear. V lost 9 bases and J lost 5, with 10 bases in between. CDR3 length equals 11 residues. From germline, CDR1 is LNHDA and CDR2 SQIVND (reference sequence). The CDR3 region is CASAGSYGYTF. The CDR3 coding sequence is TGTGCCAGCGCGGGCTCTTATGGCTACACCTTC.

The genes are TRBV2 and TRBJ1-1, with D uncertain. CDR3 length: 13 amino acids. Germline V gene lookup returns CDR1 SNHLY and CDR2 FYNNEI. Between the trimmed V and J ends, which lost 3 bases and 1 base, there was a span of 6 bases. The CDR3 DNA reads TGTGCCAGCAGTGAGCGGTGGAACACTGAAGCTTTCTTT. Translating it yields CASSERWNTEAFF.

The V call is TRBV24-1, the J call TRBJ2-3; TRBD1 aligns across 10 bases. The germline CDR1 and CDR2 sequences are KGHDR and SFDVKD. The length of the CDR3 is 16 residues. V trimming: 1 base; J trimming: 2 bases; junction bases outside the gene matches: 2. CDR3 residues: CATSDFGTGVTDTQYF. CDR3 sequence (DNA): TGTGCCACCAGTGATTTTGGGACAGGGGTCACAGATACGCAGTATTTT.

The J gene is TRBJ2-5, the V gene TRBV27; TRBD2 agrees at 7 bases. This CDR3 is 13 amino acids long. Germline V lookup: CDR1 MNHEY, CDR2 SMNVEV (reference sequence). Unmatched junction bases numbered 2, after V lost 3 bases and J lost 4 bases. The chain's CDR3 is CASSFRGGETQYF. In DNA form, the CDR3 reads TGTGCCAGCAGTTTTCGCGGGGGAGAGACCCAGTACTTC.

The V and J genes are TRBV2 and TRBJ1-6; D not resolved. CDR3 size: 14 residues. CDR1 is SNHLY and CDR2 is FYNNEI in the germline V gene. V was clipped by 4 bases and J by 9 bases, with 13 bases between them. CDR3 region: CASSVEALGSPLHF. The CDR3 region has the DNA TGTGCCAGCAGTGTGGAGGCCCTGGGTTCACCCCTCCACTTT.

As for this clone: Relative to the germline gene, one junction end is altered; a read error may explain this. CDR3 protein: CATNRQAEPYNAQFF. In DNA form, the CDR3 reads TGTGCCACAAACCGACAGGCGGAACCGTACAATGCGCAGTTCTTC. The chain uses TRBV7-2 and TRBJ2-1, with a tentative D call TRBD1 (6 bases). The CDR3 covers 15 residues. Germline CDR1 SGHTA, CDR2 FQGNSA.

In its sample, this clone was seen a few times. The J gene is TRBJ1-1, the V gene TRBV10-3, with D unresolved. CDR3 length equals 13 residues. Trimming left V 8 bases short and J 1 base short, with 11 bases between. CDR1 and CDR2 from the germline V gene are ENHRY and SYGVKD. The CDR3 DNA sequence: TGTGCCATCGGCGAGGAGGGGAACACTGAAGCTTTCTTT. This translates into CAIGEEGNTEAFF.

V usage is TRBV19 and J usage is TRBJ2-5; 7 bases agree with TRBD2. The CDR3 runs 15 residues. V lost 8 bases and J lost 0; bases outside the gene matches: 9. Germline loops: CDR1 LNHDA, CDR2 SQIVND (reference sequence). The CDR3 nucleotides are TGTGCCAGTGGGGCTAGCGGAGGGTACCAAGAGACCCAGTACTTC. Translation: CASGASGGYQETQYF.